A selection of T cell receptor beta chains follows, all from one sample in a study of monozygotic twins with inflammatory bowel disease. Each CDR3 protein gets one entry in TCRdb, which reprocessed the 5' RACE reads and gives no DNA. Here the sample table reports some 200,000 distinct CDR3 sequences. Source material: blood. All receptors derive from a human donor with ulcerative colitis or Crohn's disease, or a healthy co-twin of an affected twin (not recorded which). Both conserved end residues are part of each CDR3.

CDR3aa: CASSGDSSEAFF
v_gene: TRBV7-9
j_gene: TRBJ1-1

CDR3aa: CASSFQGGLRGYTF
v_gene: TRBV6-5
j_gene: TRBJ1-2

CDR3aa: CASSFTDRGLYEQYF
v_gene: TRBV12-3/TRBV12-4
j_gene: TRBJ2-7

CDR3aa: CATSREPGRTYQETQYF
v_gene: TRBV15
j_gene: TRBJ2-5

CDR3aa: CASSQNQGQPQHF
v_gene: TRBV4-1
j_gene: TRBJ1-5

CDR3aa: CASSSIDLGQSVRGTYEQYF
v_gene: TRBV5-1
j_gene: TRBJ2-7

CDR3aa: CASSLGLPETQYF
v_gene: TRBV7-8
j_gene: TRBJ2-5

CDR3aa: CASSSPLDPDTQYF
v_gene: TRBV7-9
j_gene: TRBJ2-3

CDR3aa: CATSRVYSYEQYF
v_gene: TRBV15
j_gene: TRBJ2-7

CDR3aa: CAILNGSTDTQYF
v_gene: TRBV10-3
j_gene: TRBJ2-3

CDR3aa: CASSGTATNEKLFF
v_gene: TRBV19
j_gene: TRBJ1-4

CDR3aa: CASSLATGNTGELFF
v_gene: TRBV7-6
j_gene: TRBJ2-2

CDR3aa: CASSLGTSGVQETQYF
v_gene: TRBV3-1
j_gene: TRBJ2-5

CDR3aa: CASSLDPGVSEAFF
v_gene: TRBV11-2
j_gene: TRBJ1-1

CDR3aa: CASGTGKSTGELFF
v_gene: TRBV10-3
j_gene: TRBJ2-2

CDR3aa: CASSNPGQMYF
v_gene: TRBV5-4
j_gene: TRBJ2-5

CDR3aa: CSAREGLQPQHF
v_gene: TRBV20-1
j_gene: TRBJ1-5

CDR3aa: CASSPVNWRGNTGELFF
v_gene: TRBV7-8
j_gene: TRBJ2-2

CDR3aa: CASSLAGAPRRTQYF
v_gene: TRBV12-3/TRBV12-4
j_gene: TRBJ2-5

CDR3aa: CSARSGTGANTEAFF
v_gene: TRBV20-1
j_gene: TRBJ1-1

CDR3aa: CASRAGQNTGELFF
v_gene: TRBV7-9
j_gene: TRBJ2-2

CDR3aa: CASSVAGTVDQPQHF
v_gene: TRBV9
j_gene: TRBJ1-5

CDR3aa: CASSPDPGSLSTGELFF
v_gene: TRBV27
j_gene: TRBJ2-2

CDR3aa: CASSESAPPKRDTQYF
v_gene: TRBV25-1
j_gene: TRBJ2-3

CDR3aa: CASSHGLAGVHTQYF
v_gene: TRBV5-5
j_gene: TRBJ2-3

CDR3aa: CASSQDQGYSTDTQYF
v_gene: TRBV3-1
j_gene: TRBJ2-3

CDR3aa: CASSSDSNQPQHF
v_gene: TRBV5-1
j_gene: TRBJ1-5

CDR3aa: CASSACPEKLFF
v_gene: TRBV21-1
j_gene: TRBJ1-4

CDR3aa: CASSFGGSGNTIYF
v_gene: TRBV12-3/TRBV12-4
j_gene: TRBJ1-3

CDR3aa: CSAREPRVDTGELFF
v_gene: TRBV20-1
j_gene: TRBJ2-2

CDR3aa: CASSIRGQGGLNTEAFF
v_gene: TRBV19
j_gene: TRBJ1-1

CDR3aa: CSASQLYEQYF
v_gene: TRBV20-1
j_gene: TRBJ2-7

CDR3aa: CASSLGGQKSPLHF
v_gene: TRBV12-3/TRBV12-4
j_gene: TRBJ1-6

CDR3aa: CASSHRDEQYF
v_gene: TRBV5-1
j_gene: TRBJ2-7

CDR3aa: CASRAGGSISPNEQYF
v_gene: TRBV5-1
j_gene: TRBJ2-7

CDR3aa: CASSFAAAGANQPQHF
v_gene: TRBV12-3/TRBV12-4
j_gene: TRBJ1-5

CDR3aa: CASVTSGVYNEQFF
v_gene: TRBV5-6
j_gene: TRBJ2-1

CDR3aa: CASRTGQIGNTIYF
v_gene: TRBV6-6
j_gene: TRBJ1-3

CDR3aa: CSAKIRGTDTQYF
v_gene: TRBV20-1
j_gene: TRBJ2-3

CDR3aa: CASSPRQADWGIQYF
v_gene: TRBV18
j_gene: TRBJ2-4

CDR3aa: CASSLFGNQETQYF
v_gene: TRBV7-2
j_gene: TRBJ2-5

CDR3aa: CASSDRFKNIQYF
v_gene: TRBV6-5
j_gene: TRBJ2-4

CDR3aa: CASSFWNNRDSEAFF
v_gene: TRBV12-3/TRBV12-4
j_gene: TRBJ1-1

CDR3aa: CASNPTVGGYEQFF
v_gene: TRBV12-3/TRBV12-4
j_gene: TRBJ2-1

CDR3aa: CASSQIGGDEQFF
v_gene: TRBV3-1
j_gene: TRBJ2-1

CDR3aa: CASGRGVPYNEQFF
v_gene: TRBV7-3
j_gene: TRBJ2-1

CDR3aa: CASSQVGGFYGYTF
v_gene: TRBV3-1
j_gene: TRBJ1-2

CDR3aa: CATSDPLSTSGERDEQFF
v_gene: TRBV24-1
j_gene: TRBJ2-1

CDR3aa: CASSLAGGPNTEAFF
v_gene: TRBV7-6
j_gene: TRBJ1-1

CDR3aa: CSASIPGGYGYTF
v_gene: TRBV20-1
j_gene: TRBJ1-2

CDR3aa: CASSLTGERVGLEAFF
v_gene: TRBV4-1
j_gene: TRBJ1-1

CDR3aa: CATSPGQANEKLFF
v_gene: TRBV24-1
j_gene: TRBJ1-4

CDR3aa: CASSPHPARRETQYF
v_gene: TRBV11-2
j_gene: TRBJ2-5

CDR3aa: CSAPWGSGINNEQFF
v_gene: TRBV20-1
j_gene: TRBJ2-1

CDR3aa: CSALDSHSSYEQYF
v_gene: TRBV20-1
j_gene: TRBJ2-7

CDR3aa: CASSIGGRNSPLHF
v_gene: TRBV18
j_gene: TRBJ1-6

CDR3aa: CASSLQGSIGEKLFF
v_gene: TRBV7-9
j_gene: TRBJ1-4